The 27 T cell receptor beta chains below were found in one sample sequenced in a study of blood T cell repertoires in COVID-19. Only in-frame clones appear in the TCRdb table, and some are missing; sequencing was by immunoSEQ multiplex PCR. The table has about 130,000 clones, roughly four fifths seen once; the top ten hold around 6.2%. Sequenced sample: peripheral blood. These receptors came from a man at least 80 years old with COVID-19, enrolled during active disease.

This clone was found a few times. The chain has TRBV27 and TRBJ2-7; 10 positions match TRBD2. V lost 4 bases and J lost 2; bases outside the gene matches: 2. CDR1 is MNHEY, CDR2 SMNVEV, per germline (reference sequence). This CDR3 comprises 14 residues. In DNA, the CDR3 is TGTGCCAGCAGTTGGACTAGCGGAACCTACGAGCAGTACTTC. Amino acids: CASSWTSGTYEQYF.

This clone was seen ten or more times. Here the CDR3 reads CASSQDRTDPLYGYTF. CDR3 DNA: TGTGCCAGCAGCCAAGATAGGACAGATCCTCTCTATGGCTACACCTTC. The chain uses TRBV3-1 (or the pseudogene TRBV3-2) and TRBJ1-2, with D possibly being TRBD1 (6 bases). V shed 0 bases and J shed 4 bases, with 15 bases lying between them. Germline CDR1 and CDR2: LGHDT and YNNKEL (reference sequence). The CDR3 consists of 16 residues.

The V and J genes are TRBV7-2 and TRBJ2-1; tentatively, D is TRBD2 (7 bases). This CDR3 spans 19 amino acids. Germline V gene lookup returns CDR1 SGHTA and CDR2 FQGNSA. V lost 5 bases and J 1 base, leaving 24 bases between the germline ends. The CDR3: CASSRARGRGSGSYNEQFF. Written as DNA, the CDR3 is TGTGCCAGCAGCCGGGCACGGGGGAGGGGGTCGGGATCCTACAATGAGCAGTTCTTC.

The V and J genes are TRBV28 and TRBJ2-7; 11 nucleotides line up with TRBD2. Germline values: CDR1 MDHEN, CDR2 SYDVKM. The CDR3 runs 15 residues. Germline trimming cut 5 bases from V and 3 bases from J; bases unmatched to any gene: 6. For the CDR3, the DNA is TGTGCCAGCAGTCCACTAGCGGGAGTTTTCTACGAGCAGTACTTC. This sequence encodes CASSPLAGVFYEQYF.

This chain joins TRBV18 and TRBJ1-6, with a possible D match to TRBD1 (5 bases). This CDR3 comprises 14 residues. Germline loops: CDR1 KGHSH, CDR2 LQKENI. Deletions cut 8 bases from V and 9 bases from J, with 17 bases between. DNA for the CDR3: TGTGCCAGCCGTCCCCCTTTCCAGGGTTCACCCCTCCACTTT. Translation: CASRPPFQGSPLHF.

The V gene is TRBV5-1, the J gene TRBJ1-1, with 7 bases identical to TRBD1. The CDR3 is 14 amino acids. V shed 0 bases and J 3 bases; nucleotides not matched to a gene: 2. The germline V gene encodes CDR1 SGHRS and CDR2 YFSETQ. The CDR3 spells CASSLGDSYTEAFF. The CDR3 DNA reads TGCGCCAGCAGCTTGGGGGACAGCTACACTGAAGCTTTCTTT.

V usage is TRBV21-1 and J usage is TRBJ2-1; no DNA check was done on the table's D call, TRBD2. TRBV21-1 has pseudogene status. CDR3 length equals 17 residues. DNA for the CDR3: TGTGCCAGCAGCAAAGAGTGGGAAGGGAGCTCCTACAATGAGCAGTTCTTC. It yields the protein CASSKEWEGSSYNEQFF.

This clone showed up just once. The rearrangement joins TRBV3-1 (or the pseudogene TRBV3-2) to TRBJ1-3; D remains ambiguous. The CDR3 covers 16 residues. The V end lost 1 base, the J end lost 1 base, and 11 bases lay between the germline ends. CDR1 and CDR2 from the germline V gene are LGHDT and YNNKEL (reference sequence). The CDR3 DNA is TGTGCCAGCAGCCAAGCATGGAGATTGTCTGGAAACACCATATATTTT. Translation gives CASSQAWRLSGNTIYF.

The chain is built from TRBV9 and TRBJ2-3, with 10 bases aligning to TRBD1. The CDR3 has 15 residues. CDR1 and CDR2 (germline): SGDLS, YYNGEE. J was trimmed by 2 bases and V by 4 bases; bases with no gene match: 4. The CDR3 loop reads CASSTGTGVTDTQYF. The CDR3 DNA reads TGTGCCAGCAGCACCGGGACAGGGGTCACAGATACGCAGTATTTT.

The V gene is TRBV4-3, the J gene TRBJ2-7; 10 bases match TRBD1. The CDR3 runs to 15 residues. The trim removed 0 bases at V and 7 bases at J, leaving 6 bases unmatched. Germline loops: CDR1 LGHNA, CDR2 YSLEER. CDR3 amino acids: CASSQDLGQGREQYF. The DNA for the CDR3 is TGCGCCAGCAGCCAAGATTTGGGACAGGGGCGAGAGCAGTACTTC.

V gene TRBV29-1 combines with J gene TRBJ2-3; 9 bases match TRBD1. Germline V gene data show CDR1 as SQVTM and CDR2 as ANQGSEA. The CDR3 has 14 residues. Trimming took 6 bases from V and 0 from J; bases not matched to a gene: 4. DNA of the CDR3: TGCAGCGTGGGACAGGGAACGAGCACAGATACGCAGTATTTT. Its protein product is CSVGQGTSTDTQYF.

V and J are TRBV3-1 (or the pseudogene TRBV3-2) and TRBJ1-2; 11 nucleotides match TRBD1. This CDR3 region has 14 residues. Germline-derived CDR1 and CDR2 are LGHDT and YNNKEL (reference sequence). The V segment lost 4 bases and the J segment 5 bases; nucleotides outside the gene matches: 3. CDR3 DNA sequence: TGTGCCAGCAGCCCCGGGACAGGGGGGTATGGCTACACCTTC. Translation gives CASSPGTGGYGYTF.

This chain's CDR3 is CASSYRGRETQYF. CDR3 bases: TGTGCCAGCAGTTACAGGGGGCGGGAGACCCAGTACTTC. This sequence joins TRBV6-2 or TRBV6-3 and TRBJ2-5, with TRBD1 matching over 7 bases. V lost 2 bases and J lost 5; bases outside the gene matches: 2. The CDR3 totals 13 residues. The germline V gene has CDR1 MNHEY and CDR2 SVGEGT.

This chain connects TRBV7-9 to TRBJ1-2; D is uncertain. The V end was cut by 7 bases, the J end by 4 bases, with 19 bases between. Germline-derived CDR1 and CDR2 are SEHNR and FQNEAQ (reference sequence). This CDR3 region has 15 residues. The CDR3: CASNRGDSGSYGYTF. In DNA, the CDR3 is TGTGCCAGCAATCGAGGAGATTCGGGGTCCTATGGCTACACCTTC.

The J gene is TRBJ2-3, the V gene TRBV7-3, with TRBD2 matching over 9 bases. The CDR3 consists of 15 residues. Trimming cost V 3 bases and J 5 bases; bases outside gene matches: 6. Germline values: CDR1 SGHTA, CDR2 FQGTGA. CDR3 loop: CASSFGGRAGDTQYF. Written as DNA, the CDR3 is TGTGCCAGCAGCTTCGGCGGGAGGGCCGGAGATACGCAGTATTTT.

The chain is built from TRBV2 and TRBJ1-1, with a possible D match to TRBD1 (5 bases). Germline V CDR1 and CDR2: SNHLY, FYNNEI. Trimming pared 8 bases from V and 1 base from J, leaving 14 bases between. The CDR3 contains 14 residues. CDR3 amino acids: CASGLGGGNTEAFF. CDR3 nucleotides: TGTGCCAGCGGGTTAGGCGGGGGGAACACTGAAGCTTTCTTT.

This clone was observed a single time. The CDR3 here is CASSLAAYYNEQFF. CDR3 DNA: TGTGCCAGCTCTCTAGCGGCGTATTACAATGAGCAGTTCTTC. The chain couples TRBV27 to TRBJ2-1; 7 nucleotides line up with TRBD2. The CDR3 has 14 residues. Germline CDR1 is MNHEY and CDR2 is SMNVEV (reference sequence). Trimming cost V 8 bases and J 4 bases; bases outside gene matches: 8.

The V gene is TRBV10-3, the J gene TRBJ1-2; 7 positions agree with TRBD1. Germline assignment: CDR1 ENHRY and CDR2 SYGVKD. Trimming removed 9 bases from V and 4 bases from J; junction bases left unmatched: 14. The CDR3 has 15 amino acids. Here the CDR3 reads CAITAGTANLYGYTF. The CDR3 DNA reads TGTGCCATTACGGCCGGGACAGCCAACCTCTATGGCTACACCTTC.

The CDR3 loop is CASPPETSGKISYEQYF. In nucleotides, the CDR3 is TGTGCCAGCCCCCCAGAGACTAGCGGGAAGATTTCCTACGAGCAGTACTTC. The genes are TRBV28 and TRBJ2-7; TRBD2 matches at 11 bases. This CDR3 comprises 17 residues. Trimming cost V 8 bases and J 1 base; bases outside gene matches: 13. CDR1 is MDHEN, CDR2 SYDVKM, per germline.

The J gene is TRBJ2-5, the V gene TRBV4-1; 8 nucleotides line up with TRBD2. The CDR3 spans 17 residues. J was trimmed by 0 bases and V by 1 base; bases with no gene match: 7. Per the germline V gene, CDR1 is MGHRA and CDR2 is YSYEKL. DNA for the CDR3: TGCGCCAGCAGCCAAGGTATTGTAGCGGGGAACCAAGAGACCCAGTACTTC. Translation: CASSQGIVAGNQETQYF.

This clone appeared a few times. The V call is TRBV11-1, the J call TRBJ1-2; a possible D gene is TRBD1 (5 bases). The CDR3 extends over 16 amino acids. Germline V gives CDR1 SGHAT, CDR2 FQDESV (reference sequence). Trimming removed 5 bases at V and 4 bases at J, with 20 bases between. CDR3 coding DNA: TGTGCCAGCAGCCAGGCCGGGGAGGGGCGCTTCTATGGCTACACCTTC. Protein sequence: CASSQAGEGRFYGYTF.

Here the CDR3 DNA reads TGCGCCAGCAGGCGGTCGGATCAGTTGGGGACCCAGTACTTC. This encodes CASRRSDQLGTQYF. The chain combines TRBV5-1 with TRBJ2-5, with D uncertain. Per germline, CDR1 SGHRS and CDR2 YFSETQ. This CDR3 region has 14 residues. Trimming removed 5 bases at V and 7 bases at J, with 18 bases between.

The sample holds a few counts of this clone. At one end the junction does not follow the germline gene, possibly because of a read error. The CDR3 reads CSVGADDGLQGTQYF. In nucleotides, the CDR3 is TGCAGCGTTGGGGCGGATGACGGACTCCAAGGGACCCAGTACTTC. This rearrangement joins TRBV29-1 to TRBJ2-5, with TRBD2 as a possible D gene (5 bases). This CDR3 is built from 15 residues. CDR1 is SQVTM and CDR2 is ANQGSEA in the germline V gene.

This clone was counted a single time. The chain carries TRBV6-5 and TRBJ2-6, with D unresolved. Germline-derived CDR1 and CDR2 are MNHEY and SVGAGI. The CDR3 totals 15 residues. Trimming shortened V by 4 bases and J by 0 bases, and 7 bases separated the two germline ends. The CDR3 region is CASSFTDSGANVLTF. CDR3 sequence (DNA): TGTGCCAGCAGTTTCACTGACTCTGGGGCCAACGTCCTGACTTTC.

V usage is TRBV28 and J usage is TRBJ1-5; no reliable D call. CDR3 length equals 16 residues. Germline values: CDR1 MDHEN, CDR2 SYDVKM. Trimming left V 5 bases short and J 1 base short, with 15 bases between. CDR3 loop: CASSLTPGVSNQPQHF. CDR3 in DNA: TGTGCCAGCAGTCTTACGCCTGGAGTCAGCAATCAGCCCCAGCATTTT.

The rearrangement joins TRBV27 to TRBJ2-3; 11 bases line up with TRBD2. Germline values: CDR1 MNHEY, CDR2 SMNVEV (reference sequence). V was pared by 4 bases and J by 4 bases, with 10 bases of the junction left unmatched. CDR3 size: 17 residues. The CDR3 spells CASSSPLGLAGPDTQYF. The DNA for the CDR3 is TGTGCCAGCAGTTCGCCCCTAGGACTAGCGGGCCCAGATACGCAGTATTTT.

The rearrangement links TRBV5-6 to TRBJ1-4, with D possibly matching TRBD1 (6 bases). The ends were cut back, 2 bases at V and 0 bases at J, with 8 bases in the middle. The germline V gene has CDR1 SGHDT and CDR2 YYEEEE. This CDR3 is built from 15 residues. CDR3 residues: CASSLQGSTNEKLFF. The CDR3 nucleotides read TGTGCCAGCAGCTTACAGGGATCAACTAATGAAAAACTGTTTTTT. Based on the CDR3 plus reference TRBV5-6 and TRBJ1-4, the full variable domain is DAGVTQSPTHLIKTRGQQVTLRCSPKSGHDTVSWYQQALGQGPQFIFQYYEEEERQRGNFPDRFSGHQFPNYSSELNVNALLLGDSALYLCASSLQGSTNEKLFFGSGTQLSVL.